Below, one T cell receptor beta chain is given with its context. The antigen remains undetermined. V lost 6 bases, J lost 2 bases, and 9 bases lay in between. The CDR3 loop spans 12 amino acids. Per germline, CDR1 DFQATT and CDR2 SNEGSKA (reference sequence). Findings and caveats of the study: Tumor memory CD4+ T cell TCR gene usage was found to cluster with blood and lymph node memory CD4+ cells and with lymph node naive CD4+ cells. Whole repertoires were not studied in the larger cohort, only one V-J beta rearrangement.

Full-length variable regions came from constant-region reverse primers plus semi-nested Nested Universal Primer A PCR. Each CDR3 protein is one row after TCRdb ran MiXCR on the 5' RACE reads. The sample carries more than 55,000 distinct CDR3 sequences, roughly 28% recorded once. Cells sorted as Tregs were CD4+, CD25+ and CD127-/low. The sample comprised tumor-infiltrating Tregs sorted from the breast tumor. The V and J genes are TRBV20-1 and TRBJ2-3; D is unresolved. The receptor's source is a female donor with breast cancer. The CDR3 region is CSAGQTTDTQYF. CDR3 in DNA: TGCAGTGCGGGCCAGACCACAGATACGCAGTATTTT.